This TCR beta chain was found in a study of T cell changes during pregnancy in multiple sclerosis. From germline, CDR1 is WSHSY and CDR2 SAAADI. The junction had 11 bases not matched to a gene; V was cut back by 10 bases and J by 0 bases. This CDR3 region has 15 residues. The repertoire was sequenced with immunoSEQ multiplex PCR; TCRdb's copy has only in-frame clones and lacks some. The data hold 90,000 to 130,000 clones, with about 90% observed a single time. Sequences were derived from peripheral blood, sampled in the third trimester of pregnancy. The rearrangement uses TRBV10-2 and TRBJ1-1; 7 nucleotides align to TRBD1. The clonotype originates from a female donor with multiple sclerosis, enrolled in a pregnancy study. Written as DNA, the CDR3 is TGCGCCACAGCCTGGGCGGGACAGCTGAACACTGAAGCTTTCTTT. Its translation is CATAWAGQLNTEAFF.